This T cell receptor (beta chain) stems from a study of OX40 agonist ivuxolimab in advanced cancers. Whole-study context: In this trial design, patients received ivuxolimab intravenously at 0.01 to 10 mg/kg every 2 weeks.

Data came from immunoSEQ multiplex PCR; TCRdb stores just in-frame clones and leaves some out. The table shows 73,000 or so clones, with 65% to 90% occurring only once. Study-wide results and caveats: In the 0.1 to 3.0 mg/kg range, CD4+ and CD8+ blood T cells had expanded clonally by week 6.

Turning to this clone: Its target is unknown.

Trimming removed 4 bases at V and 0 bases at J, with 10 bases between. Germline CDR1 and CDR2: SGHRS and YFSETQ. CDR3 size: 14 residues. Autoimmune disease history or systemic immunosuppression barred patients. The chain links TRBV5-1 to TRBJ1-1, with TRBD1 as a possible D gene (6 bases). The source is an adult with an advanced solid tumor such as melanoma, head and neck, liver or kidney cancer. The input for sequencing was CD4+ or CD8+ T cells sorted from blood, taken in a trial of the OX40 agonist ivuxolimab. CDR3 amino acids: CASSTYRVNTEAFF. DNA of the CDR3: TGCGCCAGCAGCACCTACAGGGTGAACACTGAAGCTTTCTTT.